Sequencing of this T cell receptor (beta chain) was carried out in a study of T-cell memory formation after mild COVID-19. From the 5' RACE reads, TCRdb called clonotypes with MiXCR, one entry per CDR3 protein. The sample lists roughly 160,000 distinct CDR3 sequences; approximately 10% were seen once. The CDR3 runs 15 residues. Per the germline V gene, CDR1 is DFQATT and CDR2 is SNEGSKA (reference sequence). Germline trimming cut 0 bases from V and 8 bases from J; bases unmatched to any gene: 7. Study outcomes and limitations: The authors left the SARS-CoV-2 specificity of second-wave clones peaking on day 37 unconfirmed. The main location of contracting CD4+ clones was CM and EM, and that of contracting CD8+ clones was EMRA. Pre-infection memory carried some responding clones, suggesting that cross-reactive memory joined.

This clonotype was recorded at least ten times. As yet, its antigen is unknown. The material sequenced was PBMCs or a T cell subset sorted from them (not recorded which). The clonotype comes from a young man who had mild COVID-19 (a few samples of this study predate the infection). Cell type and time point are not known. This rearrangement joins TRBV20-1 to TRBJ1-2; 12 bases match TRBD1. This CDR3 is CSAREPWDRGRGYTF. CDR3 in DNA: TGCAGTGCTAGAGAACCCTGGGACAGGGGGCGCGGCTACACCTTC.